This passage covers 2 T cell receptor beta chains from one sample sequenced in a study of T-cell reconstitution after alpha-beta-depleted transplantation in children. This sample's TCRbeta library carried unique molecular identifier barcodes. TCRdb re-analysed the PCR reads in MiXCR, keeping a single row per CDR3 protein. The sample carries around 78,000 distinct CDR3 sequences, roughly 15% recorded once. The sample consisted of PBMCs, mostly from graft donor cells, taken 180 days after TCRalphabeta/CD19-depleted stem cell transplant. Receptor source: a male patient between 2 and 15 years old who had a stem cell transplant for acute lymphoblastic leukemia, so the T cells may come from the graft donor.

In its sample, this clonotype was seen many times. The V and J genes are TRBV10-3 and TRBJ2-7; 8 bases are a match to TRBD2. Germline CDR1 reads ENHRY; CDR2 reads SYGVKD. Trimming removed 10 bases from V and 5 bases from J; junction bases left unmatched: 10. This CDR3 is 13 amino acids long. CDR3 DNA sequence: TGTGCCACCCGGGGGGGTTCCTATAACGAGCAGTACTTC. Protein sequence: CATRGGSYNEQYF.

This clonotype turned up a few times. This rearrangement joins TRBV7-8 to TRBJ2-2, with D possibly being TRBD1 (5 bases). This CDR3 contains 16 residues. V lost 6 bases and J 3 bases, leaving 17 bases between the germline ends. Per germline, CDR1 SGHVS and CDR2 FQNEAQ. In DNA form, the CDR3 reads TGTGCCAGCAGGCCGGGCCCAGGGATGGACACCGGGGAGCTGTTTTTT. Encoded protein: CASRPGPGMDTGELFF.